Listed here is a single T cell receptor beta chain. Its cognate antigen is unknown. The sample is drawn from a study of T cells in severe cutaneous drug reactions. Study at large: Recruitment ran 2011 to 2018 in Taiwan, Thailand and a European registry.

Findings and limits, study-wide: All seven CBZ-SJS/TEN blister samples shared a public TCRbeta CDR3 at mean about 15%.

The patients sequenced had a carbamazepine-induced Stevens-Johnson syndrome or toxic epidermal necrolysis reaction. Bulk and single-cell libraries used iRepertoire multiplex PCR with TCR subtype-specific primers. Using the multiplex PCR reads, TCRdb records one entry per CDR3 protein without DNA. The sample spans more than 20,000 distinct CDR3 sequences; the ten largest clones claim around 7%. The CDR3 consists of 14 residues. CDR1 and CDR2 (germline): PRHDT, FYEKMQ (reference sequence). The TCR comes from a human donor with toxic epidermal necrolysis, a severe cutaneous drug reaction. Sequenced sample: PBMCs. This sequence joins TRBV13 and TRBJ1-2; TCRdb lists TRBD1, though no DNA is available to test this call. CDR3 loop: CASSTWTGVDGYTF.